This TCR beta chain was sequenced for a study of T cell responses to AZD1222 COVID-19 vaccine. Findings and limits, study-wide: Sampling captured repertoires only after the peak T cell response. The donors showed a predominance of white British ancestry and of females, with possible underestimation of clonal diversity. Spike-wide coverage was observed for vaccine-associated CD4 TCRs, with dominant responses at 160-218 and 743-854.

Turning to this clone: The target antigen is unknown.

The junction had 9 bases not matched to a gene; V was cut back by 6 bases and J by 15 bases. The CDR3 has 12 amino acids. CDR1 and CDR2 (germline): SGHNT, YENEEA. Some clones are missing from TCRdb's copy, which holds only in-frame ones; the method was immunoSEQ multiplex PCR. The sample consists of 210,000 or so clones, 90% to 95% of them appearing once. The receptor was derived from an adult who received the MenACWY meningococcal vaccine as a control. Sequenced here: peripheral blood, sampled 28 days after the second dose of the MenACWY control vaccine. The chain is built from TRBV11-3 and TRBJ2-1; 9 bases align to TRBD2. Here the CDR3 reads CASSDQPGLAFF. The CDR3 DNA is TGTGCCAGCAGTGACCAACCGGGACTAGCGTTCTTC.